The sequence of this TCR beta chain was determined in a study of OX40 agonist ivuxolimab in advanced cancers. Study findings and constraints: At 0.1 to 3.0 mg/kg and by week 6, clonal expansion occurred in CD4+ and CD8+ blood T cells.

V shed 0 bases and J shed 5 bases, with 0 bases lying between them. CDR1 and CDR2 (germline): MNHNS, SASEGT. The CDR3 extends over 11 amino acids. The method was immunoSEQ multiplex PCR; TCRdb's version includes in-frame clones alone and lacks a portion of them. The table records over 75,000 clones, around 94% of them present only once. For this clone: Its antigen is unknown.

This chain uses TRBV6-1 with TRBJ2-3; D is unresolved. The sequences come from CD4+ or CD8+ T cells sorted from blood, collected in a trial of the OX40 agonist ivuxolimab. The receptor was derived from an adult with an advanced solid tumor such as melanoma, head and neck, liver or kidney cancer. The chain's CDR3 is CASSEADTQYF. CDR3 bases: TGTGCCAGCAGTGAAGCAGATACGCAGTATTTT.